These T cell receptor beta chains were read from a single sample in a study of vaccination effects on CD4 cells after COVID-19. Antigens of these TCRs are unknown. Repertoires were generated with immunoSEQ multiplex PCR, while TCRdb's copy carries only in-frame clones and drops some. The data show 67,000 or so clones, with around three quarters seen just once and about 4.1% held by the top ten. The specimen comprised CD4+ T cells from PBMCs cultured with HCoV-OC43 spike peptides, sampled before COVID-19 vaccination. These receptors originate from a human donor who received a COVID-19 vaccine. The conserved cysteine and the conserved F or W are not part of the CDR3 here.

ASSPGQNTGELF | TRBJ2-2 | TRBV18
ASSTARLSPKNNEQF | TRBJ2-1 | TRBV19
ASSFPPRLAGSYNEQF | TRBJ2-1 | TRBV7-9
ASSVPGPDTQY | TRBJ2-3 | TRBV2
ASSVPGRGYGYT | TRBJ1-2 | TRBV21-1
ASSTTSRYGYT | TRBJ1-2 | TRBV19
ASRETGSNQPQH | TRBJ1-5 | TRBV6-5
ASSMIWGGRNTEAF | TRBJ1-1 | TRBV19
ASSEQRNTEAF | TRBJ1-1 | TRBV6-1
ASIAGEIYGYT | TRBJ1-2 | TRBV7-9
ASSIPGQGQTGANVLT | TRBJ2-6 | TRBV7-3
ASSLVMRGEQF | TRBJ2-1 | TRBV5-1
ASSLDGYGYT | TRBJ1-2 | TRBV3-1/TRBV3-2
ASSPFSAFYNEQF | TRBJ2-1 | TRBV4-3
ASSLAGSQNEKLF | TRBJ1-4 | TRBV5-5
ASSPPGLAGTYNEQF | TRBJ2-1 | TRBV27
ASSPAPSGVYEQF | TRBJ2-1 | TRBV18
ASSEGSTDTQY | TRBJ2-3 | TRBV7-3
SARDTGYNEQF | TRBJ2-1 | TRBV29-1
ASSHGGGTNEKLF | TRBJ1-4 | TRBV5-4
ASSQGSRPGYT | TRBJ1-2 | TRBV3-1/TRBV3-2
ASSGTGTGGGETQY | TRBJ2-5 | TRBV2
ASSYSTRGDSPLH | TRBJ1-6 | TRBV6-5
ASSIGGGNEQF | TRBJ2-1 | TRBV19
ASSYSGGQETQY | TRBJ2-5 | TRBV6-6
ASSESDLGTVSTDTQY | TRBJ2-3 | TRBV10-1
ASIRDTNQPQH | TRBJ1-5 | TRBV2
ASKRQETQY | TRBJ2-5 | TRBV5-1
ASSKASGSGQPQH | TRBJ1-5 | TRBV4-3
ASSHIGGRGYNEQF | TRBJ2-1 | TRBV14
ASSRVFSEANTGELF | TRBJ2-2 | TRBV19
ASSPLDPESGELF | TRBJ2-2 | TRBV9
SVARDRVQETQY | TRBJ2-5 | TRBV29-1
ASRRGAGVVNTGELF | TRBJ2-2 | TRBV5-6
ASSDPGTINTEAF | TRBJ1-1 | TRBV27
ASSLSGGGIQETQY | TRBJ2-5 | TRBV7-2
ASAWGGPNTGELF | TRBJ2-2 | TRBV6-5
ASSPKQGRGGQY | TRBJ2-3 | TRBV6-6
ASSPRGSQETQY | TRBJ2-5 | TRBV18
ASSLLSTDTQY | TRBJ2-3 | TRBV5-1
ASSLEPGNTIY | TRBJ1-3 | TRBV5-1
ASSLTTTGRTEAF | TRBJ1-1 | TRBV7-3
ASSSGQNSGNTIY | TRBJ1-3 | TRBV7-2
SASRGNTEAF | TRBJ1-1 | TRBV20-1
ATSDSTAGANVLT | TRBJ2-6 | TRBV24-1
ASTLRQILNEKLF | TRBJ1-4 | TRBV7-3
ASTNGGGRAYGYT | TRBJ1-2 | TRBV6-5
ASSAFNTGELF | TRBJ2-2 | TRBV9
ASSPRTHYSPLH | TRBJ1-6 | TRBV28
ASSREGYGYT | TRBJ1-2 | TRBV7-3
AWRARWANEKLF | TRBJ1-4 | TRBV30
ASARDRGGPQETQY | TRBJ2-5 | TRBV12-5
ASSQHVTGAHYGYT | TRBJ1-2 | TRBV7-9
ASTPQGTGYNEQF | TRBJ2-1 | TRBV7-2
ASSNSGELF | TRBJ2-2 | TRBV28
ASSRDRGMTEAF | TRBJ1-1 | TRBV18
ASSLGGQPIAF | TRBJ1-1 | TRBV5-1
ASSLLRDQF | TRBJ2-1 | TRBV7-2
ASSYRGGRNTQY | TRBJ2-3 | TRBV6-2/TRBV6-3
ATSDNPGLYGYT | TRBJ1-2 | TRBV24-1